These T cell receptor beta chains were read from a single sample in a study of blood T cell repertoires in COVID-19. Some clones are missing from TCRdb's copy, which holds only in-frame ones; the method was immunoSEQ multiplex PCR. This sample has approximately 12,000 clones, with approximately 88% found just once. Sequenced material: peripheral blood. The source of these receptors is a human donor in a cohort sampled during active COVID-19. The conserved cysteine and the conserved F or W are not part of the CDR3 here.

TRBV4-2 ASSQADRGLGSPLH
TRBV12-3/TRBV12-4 ASNSYLTGELF
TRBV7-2 ASNREGYTEAF
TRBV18 ASSTNGQTGYT
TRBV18 ASSPASGYEQY
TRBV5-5 ASSLRANLEKLF
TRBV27 ASSLSQGTGNTIY
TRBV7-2 ASSLYELAEAF
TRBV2 ASSEQGGNSPLH
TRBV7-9 ASSLEGTDTQY
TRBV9 ASSQLPSGVYEQY
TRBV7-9 ASSFKGAELDEQF
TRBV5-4 ASSPSRASGGAETQY
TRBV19 ASSIGGSRAEAF
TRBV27 ASSSGEGGISYEQY
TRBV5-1 ASSLGPTSNTEAF
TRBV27 ASSLVPPVDEQY
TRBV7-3 ASSFRAGQVDTQY
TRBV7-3 ASSDRTSGVGVQY
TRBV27 ASRTGQPSYEQY
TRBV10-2 ASSGLGGGGPVHSTDTQY
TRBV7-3 ASSLTSGGEQF
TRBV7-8 ASSSGYSGNTIY
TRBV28 ASRIDSNTEAF
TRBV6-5 ASRTWAESEQY
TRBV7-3 ASSSSLSGANVLT
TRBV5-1 ASFSGGAGDTQY
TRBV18 ASSPSAASNTIY
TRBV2 ASSGSGGAQETQY
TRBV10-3 ATRGSGGLETQY
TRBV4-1 ASSQGGTGEGQPQH
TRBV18 ASSPRDRGGYT